This T cell receptor beta chain appears in the sequencing data of a study of technical replicates of blood from several donors. This clone was counted only a few times. Assay: immunoSEQ multiplex PCR; the TCRdb copy retains only in-frame clones and omits some. The table records about 94,000 clones, 95% of them present only once. The sample consisted of T cells isolated from PBMCs. This TCR was sampled from a human donor in good health.

The CDR3 region has the DNA TGTGCCCTCAGGGGTAACACTGAAGCTTTCTTT. Protein product: CALRGNTEAFF. The chain couples TRBV2 to TRBJ1-1, with TRBD1 as a possible D gene (6 bases). V dropped 11 bases and J dropped 2 bases, with 9 bases sitting between them. The CDR3 contains 11 residues. Germline loops: CDR1 SNHLY, CDR2 FYNNEI. Complete variable domain (other parts from reference TRBV2 and TRBJ1-1): EPEVTQTPSHQVTQMGQEVILRCVPISNHLYFYWYRQILGQKVEFLVSFYNNEISEKSEIFDDQFSVERPDGSNFTLKIRSTKLEDSAMYFCALRGNTEAFFGQGTRLTVV.